Listed below are T cell receptor beta chains from one sample, sequenced in a study of T-cell reconstitution after alpha-beta-depleted transplantation in children. TCRdb itself ran the PCR reads through MiXCR, one entry per CDR3 protein. The sample consists of a few hundred thousand distinct CDR3 sequences, more than 20% of them appearing once. Material: PBMCs, mostly from graft donor cells, obtained 360 days after TCRalphabeta/CD19-depleted stem cell transplant. All receptors derive from a female patient aged 2 to 10 who had a stem cell transplant for congenital amegakaryocytic thrombocytopenia, so the T cells may come from the graft donor. CDR3s include the opening cysteine and the closing phenylalanine or tryptophan. The D gene is left open where the match is weak. Not every row has a clone size; where given, it reads once, few, many or a size class.

d_gene	abundance	j_gene	v_gene	CDR3nt	CDR3aa
-	-	TRBJ2-1	TRBV4-1	TGCGCCAGCAGCCAGAGGGAGCGGTCTAACTCCTACTATGAGCAGTTCTTC	CASSQRERSNSYYEQFF
TRBD1	many	TRBJ2-7	TRBV2	TGTGCCAGCAGCTCGGGACAGGGAGGATACGAGCAGTACTTC	CASSSGQGGYEQYF
TRBD2	-	TRBJ2-3	TRBV5-1	TGCGCCAGCAGTCCCTTGGGTAGCGGGGGCACAGATACGCAGTATTTT	CASSPLGSGGTDTQYF
-	-	TRBJ1-4	TRBV2	TGTGCCAGCAGTCCTCGACAGGCTTATGAAAAACTGTTTTTT	CASSPRQAYEKLFF
TRBD1	few	TRBJ2-7	TRBV29-1	TGCAGCGCCGGGACAGGCTCCTACGAGCAGTACTTC	CSAGTGSYEQYF
-	-	TRBJ2-7	TRBV28	TGTGCCAGCAGACGCGGGGGCCCCGGGGGGTACGAGCAGTACTTC	CASRRGGPGGYEQYF
TRBD2	-	TRBJ2-2	TRBV12-3/TRBV12-4	TGTGCCAGCTCGAGCGGGGCGAACACCGGGGAGCTGTTTTTT	CASSSGANTGELFF
TRBD1	many	TRBJ2-2	TRBV5-5	TGTGCCAGCAGCCCCGGGACAGGGAGCAACACCGGGGAGCTGTTTTTT	CASSPGTGSNTGELFF
-	-	TRBJ2-1	TRBV21-1	TGTGCCAGCAGCAAAAGGACACTAGCGGAGATCTACAATGAGCAGTTCTTC	CASSKRTLAEIYNEQFF
-	-	TRBJ2-5	TRBV5-1	TGCGCCAGCAGCGCCAGTTTTCAAGAGACCCAGTACTTC	CASSASFQETQYF
TRBD2	few	TRBJ2-7	TRBV20-1	TGCAGTGCCCGCTCCGCCGGGACTAGCGGGAGATCCGAGCAGTACTTC	CSARSAGTSGRSEQYF
-	few	TRBJ2-2	TRBV6-1	TGTGCCAGCAGTCAGAGCGAGCCCACGAACACCGGGGAGCTGTTTTTT	CASSQSEPTNTGELFF
TRBD1	-	TRBJ2-7	TRBV28	TGTGCCAGCAAGACAGGGGTGGGAGAGCAGTACTTC	CASKTGVGEQYF
-	-	TRBJ1-1	TRBV20-1	TGCAGTGCTTGGGGGACATTTTGGAACACTGAAGCTTTCTTT	CSAWGTFWNTEAFF
-	few	TRBJ2-7	TRBV28	TGTGCCAGCAGGCAGGGGTTCTCCTACGAGCAGTACTTC	CASRQGFSYEQYF
-	few	TRBJ2-7	TRBV5-1	TGCGCCAGCAGCTTAGGGGCCAACGAGCAGTACTTC	CASSLGANEQYF
TRBD2	few	TRBJ2-7	TRBV30	TGTGCCTGGGAGGGACGGGGGGCCTACGAGCAGTACTTC	CAWEGRGAYEQYF
TRBD2	few	TRBJ2-1	TRBV7-8	TGTGCCAGCAGCTCCCTTCTAGCGGGAGGGCCGAATGAGCAGTTCTTC	CASSSLLAGGPNEQFF
-	-	TRBJ2-7	TRBV4-1	TGCGCCAGCAGCCACCGAAAAGGACAGGGGACTAGCGACGAGCAGTACTTC	CASSHRKGQGTSDEQYF
-	-	TRBJ1-2	TRBV5-1	TGCGCCAGCAGCTTGGTCGTAAACTTCGGGGTTGGCTACACCTTC	CASSLVVNFGVGYTF
-	few	TRBJ2-2	TRBV29-1	TGCAGCGTTGAACGGATTAACACCGGGGAGCTGTTTTTT	CSVERINTGELFF
-	few	TRBJ2-2	TRBV11-1	TGTGCCAGCAGCCCAACCATGGTCATTAACACCAACACCGGGGAGCTGTTTTTT	CASSPTMVINTNTGELFF
-	few	TRBJ2-7	TRBV7-9	TGTGCCAGCAGCCCCGGGACACCCAAGTCCTACGAGCAGTACTTC	CASSPGTPKSYEQYF
TRBD2	few	TRBJ2-1	TRBV6-2/TRBV6-3	TGTGCCAGCAGTTACGGAACGGCTAGCGGCAATGAGCAGTTCTTC	CASSYGTASGNEQFF
-	-	TRBJ2-3	TRBV12-3/TRBV12-4	TGTGCCAGCAGTAAACCGGGCCGGAGACCGCCAGATACGCAGTATTTT	CASSKPGRRPPDTQYF
-	-	TRBJ1-5	TRBV19	TGTGCCAGTAGCAAGACAGGAACTTATCAGCCCCATCATTTT	CASSKTGTYQPHHF
-	-	TRBJ2-2	TRBV6-2/TRBV6-3	TGTGCCAGCAGTTATCTGAACACCGGGGAGCTGTTTTTT	CASSYLNTGELFF
-	few	TRBJ1-1	TRBV5-1	TGCGCCAGCAGCCCATACTGGAGGACAGAGAACACTGAAGCTTTCTTT	CASSPYWRTENTEAFF
-	-	TRBJ2-3	TRBV4-3	TGCGCCAGCAGCTCCGCCGGGAGACAAGCAGATACGCAGTATTTT	CASSSAGRQADTQYF
TRBD1	-	TRBJ2-5	TRBV15	TGTGCCACCAGCAGAGGGGACAGTCAAGAGACCCAGTACTTC	CATSRGDSQETQYF
-	few	TRBJ2-7	TRBV12-3/TRBV12-4	TGTGCCAGCAGTAATATAGGGGACGAGCAGTACTTC	CASSNIGDEQYF
-	few	TRBJ1-3	TRBV21-1	TGTGCCAGCACCGACAGGGACTCTTACTCTGGAAACACCATATATTTT	CASTDRDSYSGNTIYF
TRBD1	few	TRBJ1-5	TRBV16	TGTGCCAGCAGCCCCACAGGGGGCGGTTTACAGCCCCAGCATTTT	CASSPTGGGLQPQHF
-	-	TRBJ2-7	TRBV30	TGTGCCTGGAGTCGGACTTTTTACTACGAGCAGTACTTC	CAWSRTFYYEQYF
TRBD2	-	TRBJ2-7	TRBV11-2	TGTGCCAGCACCCAGGGGCACCTAGCGGGAATTTACGAGCAGTACTTC	CASTQGHLAGIYEQYF
-	-	TRBJ2-5	TRBV11-2	TGTGCCAGCAGCTTAGTTCGGGGGGCCGTTGAGACCCAGTACTTC	CASSLVRGAVETQYF
TRBD2	-	TRBJ2-1	TRBV28	TGTGCCAGCAGTTTACTAGGTCCCCGGACTAGGCAAATCTTC	CASSLLGPRTRQIF
-	-	TRBJ2-1	TRBV5-1	TGCGCCAGCAGCTTGGCCTTGGGGGCTGGTTCCTACAATGAGCAGTTCTTC	CASSLALGAGSYNEQFF
-	many	TRBJ2-1	TRBV11-2	TGTGCCAGCAGCTTATTTCGAGACTACAATGAGCAGTTCTTC	CASSLFRDYNEQFF
-	few	TRBJ2-5	TRBV4-1	TGCGCCAGCAGCCAAAGTCAGGGGAGACCAGAGACCCAGTACTTC	CASSQSQGRPETQYF
TRBD1	-	TRBJ2-5	TRBV4-1	TGCGCCAGCAGCCAAGATCTAGGGGACAGGGGGCAGGGGACCCAGTACTTC	CASSQDLGDRGQGTQYF
-	many	TRBJ2-1	TRBV12-3/TRBV12-4	TGTGCCATCGTTGGGCTAGCGAGCTACAATGAGCAGTTCTTC	CAIVGLASYNEQFF
TRBD2	-	TRBJ2-1	TRBV5-8	TGTGCCAGCAGCCACCACGTGATCCGGGGGGGCTATAATGAGCAGTTCTTC	CASSHHVIRGGYNEQFF
TRBD1	-	TRBJ2-1	TRBV27	TGTGCCAGCAGTCCCAGACAGGGGAGGTTGGAGCAGTTCTTC	CASSPRQGRLEQFF
TRBD1	-	TRBJ1-1	TRBV28	TGTGCCAGCAGTTCCGGGACAGGGGGTGGTACTGAAGCTTTCTTT	CASSSGTGGGTEAFF
TRBD1	few	TRBJ2-5	TRBV5-1	TGCGCCAGCAGCTCCGCCGGGACAGGGAGGGAGACCCAGTACTTC	CASSSAGTGRETQYF
TRBD1	-	TRBJ1-6	TRBV4-3	TGCGCCAGCAGCCAAGAACAGACAGGGTTTTTGGGGCTCCACTTT	CASSQEQTGFLGLHF